The 23 T cell receptor beta chains in this list originate from one sample, sequenced in a study of OX40 agonist ivuxolimab in advanced cancers. Libraries were prepared by immunoSEQ multiplex PCR; TCRdb keeps only in-frame clonotypes and omits some of them. The sample lists about 77,000 clones; 80% to 90% were seen once. This specimen was CD4+ or CD8+ T cells sorted from blood, taken in a trial of the OX40 agonist ivuxolimab. These receptor sequences come from an adult with an advanced solid tumor such as melanoma, head and neck, liver or kidney cancer.

The chain couples TRBV7-8 to TRBJ1-4; D uncertain. Germline V lookup: CDR1 SGHVS, CDR2 FQNEAQ. V was pared by 2 bases and J by 8 bases, with 12 bases between. The CDR3 totals 14 residues. The CDR3 is CASSLTEVGEKLFF. The CDR3 DNA sequence: TGTGCCAGCAGCTTAACGGAGGTCGGGGAAAAACTGTTTTTT.

The rearrangement uses TRBV6-5 and TRBJ2-5; D may correspond to TRBD1 or TRBD2 (5 bases each). Germline CDR1 and CDR2: MNHEY and SVGAGI. The V end was cut by 6 bases, the J end by 5 bases, with 19 bases between. The CDR3 extends over 15 amino acids. CDR3 sequence (DNA): TGTGCCAGCAGAGATCCGAGGGGTTTCCGGGAGACCCAGTACTTC. As protein: CASRDPRGFRETQYF.

This chain links TRBV5-8 with TRBJ1-5; 7 bases map to TRBD1. J gave up 9 bases and V 4 bases, and 13 bases lay outside the gene matches. The CDR3 covers 15 residues. Per germline, CDR1 SGHTS and CDR2 YDEGEE. Here the CDR3 DNA reads TGTGCCAGCAGCCCCAGGGGGGCAGGGTCATTGCCCCAGCATTTT. This translates into CASSPRGAGSLPQHF.

The chain is built from TRBV11-2 and TRBJ2-3; D may match TRBD1 or TRBD2 (5 bases each). The ends were cut back, 9 bases at V and 8 bases at J, with 12 bases in the middle. The CDR3 spans 11 residues. Germline V gene lookup returns CDR1 SGHAT and CDR2 FQNNGV. The CDR3 here is CARGTRGTQYF. CDR3 nucleotide sequence: TGTGCCAGGGGGACCCGGGGTACGCAGTATTTT.

This rearrangement joins TRBV18 to TRBJ2-1; TRBD2 aligns across 12 bases. CDR3 length equals 15 residues. Unmatched junction bases numbered 2, after V lost 5 bases and J lost 3 bases. Looked up from germline, CDR1 is KGHSH and CDR2 is LQKENI. CDR3 residues: CASSRTSGIYNEQFF. The CDR3 DNA is TGTGCCAGCTCAAGGACTAGCGGGATCTACAATGAGCAGTTCTTC.

V gene TRBV27 combines with J gene TRBJ1-5, with D perhaps matching TRBD1 (5 bases). CDR3 size: 15 residues. V was trimmed by 7 bases and J by 6 bases, leaving 19 bases between them. Germline assignment: CDR1 MNHEY and CDR2 SMNVEV (reference sequence). The CDR3 spells CASTAPGFWVQPQHF. The CDR3 DNA sequence: TGTGCCAGCACCGCTCCAGGGTTCTGGGTTCAGCCCCAGCATTTT.

The V gene is TRBV1, the J gene TRBJ2-2; TRBD2 reflects the table's D call only, with no check against the DNA. TRBV1 is designated a pseudogene. This CDR3 is 15 amino acids long. The CDR3 region is CTSSQAGSRNGELFF. CDR3 nucleotides: TGCACCAGCAGCCAGGCCGGGAGTAGAAACGGGGAGCTGTTTTTT.

V is TRBV25-1 and J is TRBJ2-7, with 14 bases identical to TRBD2. This CDR3 spans 15 amino acids. Germline CDR1 MGHDK, CDR2 SYGVNS. V lost 3 bases, J lost 6 bases, and 4 bases stayed unmatched. CDR3 in amino acids: CASSEGLAGAGEQYF. The CDR3 DNA sequence: TGTGCCAGCAGTGAGGGACTAGCGGGGGCGGGCGAGCAGTACTTC.

The chain carries TRBV5-4 and TRBJ2-7; no definite D call. The ends were cut back, 1 base at V and 0 bases at J, with 8 bases in the middle. The CDR3 spans 14 residues. Germline assignment: CDR1 SGHNT and CDR2 YYREEE (reference sequence). The CDR3: CASSLSYSSYEQYF. CDR3 nucleotide sequence: TGTGCCAGCAGCTTGTCTTACAGCTCCTACGAGCAGTACTTC.

The gene calls are TRBV6-1 and TRBJ2-3; D ambiguous. The germline V gene encodes CDR1 MNHNS and CDR2 SASEGT. The CDR3 spans 14 residues. Trimming removed 3 bases at V and 4 bases at J, with 11 bases between. The CDR3 bases are TGTGCCAGCAGTGATGCCGTTCGCTCAGATACGCAGTATTTT. Translating it yields CASSDAVRSDTQYF.

The V call is TRBV11-1, the J call TRBJ2-3; D remains ambiguous. V gave up 2 bases and J gave up 7 bases, with 10 bases separating them. The V gene's germline CDR1 is SGHAT and CDR2 FQDESV (reference sequence). The CDR3 has 13 amino acids. The CDR3 loop reads CASSLPVTYTQYF. The CDR3 DNA is TGTGCCAGCAGCTTACCAGTAACGTATACGCAGTATTTT. The full variable domain, in which reference TRBV11-1 and TRBJ2-3 provide the parts outside the CDR3, is EAEVAQSPRYKITEKSQAVAFWCDPISGHATLYWYRQILGQGPELLVQFQDESVVDDSQLPKDRFSAERLKGVDSTLKIQPAELGDSAMYLCASSLPVTYTQYFGPGTRLTVL.

The genes are TRBV11-2 and TRBJ1-5; no definite D call. Trimming stripped 2 bases from V and 0 bases from J, with 5 bases between. Germline V gene sequence: CDR1 SGHAT, CDR2 FQNNGV. This CDR3 is built from 14 residues. CDR3 nucleotide sequence: TGTGCCAGCAGCTTATTGAATAGCAATCAGCCCCAGCATTTT. Encoded protein: CASSLLNSNQPQHF.

The genes are TRBV19 and TRBJ2-5, with a tentative D call TRBD1 (5 bases). This CDR3 has 15 residues. The V end lost 3 bases, the J end lost 1 base, and 12 bases lay between the germline ends. Germline V gives CDR1 LNHDA, CDR2 SQIVND (reference sequence). The chain's CDR3 is CASSIYLDSQETQYF. The CDR3 DNA sequence: TGTGCCAGTAGTATCTACCTCGACAGCCAAGAGACCCAGTACTTC.

The chain recombines TRBV6-6 with TRBJ2-4; 9 bases are shared with TRBD2. Germline-derived CDR1 and CDR2 are MNHNY and SVGAGI (reference sequence). V was pared by 6 bases and J by 0 bases, with 3 bases of the junction left unmatched. This CDR3 region has 15 residues. CDR3 sequence: CASSLAGVAKNIQYF. The CDR3 DNA reads as TGTGCCAGCAGCTTAGCGGGAGTAGCCAAAAACATTCAGTACTTC.

The rearrangement links TRBV15 to TRBJ2-4; 12 bases align to TRBD1. V shed 2 bases and J 8 bases; nucleotides not matched to a gene: 4. The germline V gene encodes CDR1 LNHNV and CDR2 YYDKDF (reference sequence). The length of the CDR3 is 15 residues. The CDR3 is CATSRPGQGAYIQYF. As DNA, the CDR3 is TGTGCCACCAGCAGACCGGGACAGGGGGCGTACATTCAGTACTTC.

The chain combines TRBV6-6 with TRBJ2-7; D gene unclear. The germline V gene encodes CDR1 MNHNY and CDR2 SVGAGI (reference sequence). The CDR3 spans 11 residues. Trimming pared 5 bases from V and 3 bases from J, leaving 5 bases between. Here the CDR3 DNA reads TGTGCCAGCAGTGATTACTACGAGCAGTACTTC. It codes for CASSDYYEQYF.

DNA of the CDR3: TGTGCCAGCAGTTCACAACAGGGGGTGCACACTGAAGCTTTCTTT. Its translation is CASSSQQGVHTEAFF. The chain is built from TRBV6-6 and TRBJ1-1; 8 bases fit TRBD1. The trim removed 4 bases at V and 3 bases at J, leaving 7 bases unmatched. The CDR3 is 15 residues long. Germline V gene sequence: CDR1 MNHNY, CDR2 SVGAGI (reference sequence).

This clone was observed once. This sequence joins TRBV27 and TRBJ2-1; a possible D gene is TRBD2 (6 bases). The CDR3 loop spans 14 amino acids. Germline V gene lookup returns CDR1 MNHEY and CDR2 SMNVEV (reference sequence). Trimming took 3 bases from V and 6 from J, leaving 12 bases between them. Here the CDR3 reads CASSFGGLFNEQFF. The CDR3 nucleotides are TGTGCCAGCAGTTTCGGAGGGCTTTTCAATGAGCAGTTCTTC.

This rearrangement joins TRBV5-1 to TRBJ1-6, with a tentative D call TRBD1 (5 bases). V was trimmed by 2 bases and J by 8 bases, leaving 11 bases between them. Germline V gives CDR1 SGHRS, CDR2 YFSETQ. This CDR3 comprises 14 residues. The chain's CDR3 is CASSLDSMDSPLHF. For the CDR3, the DNA is TGCGCCAGCAGCTTAGACAGCATGGATTCACCCCTCCACTTT.

The chain couples TRBV5-6 to TRBJ1-6; D is possibly TRBD1 (5 bases). Germline CDR1 is SGHDT and CDR2 is YYEEEE. Trimming removed 5 bases at V and 4 bases at J, with 16 bases between. This CDR3 is 16 amino acids long. The CDR3 DNA reads as TGTGCCAGCAGAACCCTCAGGGCCGGGTATAATTCACCCCTCCACTTT. It is translated as CASRTLRAGYNSPLHF.

V is TRBV9 and J is TRBJ2-3; D is ambiguous. The CDR3 spans 13 residues. The ends were cut back, 3 bases at V and 7 bases at J, with 12 bases in the middle. CDR1 SGDLS and CDR2 YYNGEE come from the germline V gene. CDR3 protein: CASSATGIHTQYF. CDR3 in DNA: TGTGCCAGCAGCGCTACCGGCATTCATACGCAGTATTTT. The whole variable domain, remainder taken from reference TRBV9 and TRBJ2-3, is DSGVTQTPKHLITATGQRVTLRCSPRSGDLSVYWYQQSLDQGLQFLIQYYNGEERAKGNILERFSAQQFPDLHSELNLSSLELGDSALYFCASSATGIHTQYFGPGTRLTVL.

This sequence joins TRBV6-6 and TRBJ2-7, with 7 bases matching TRBD1. This CDR3 has 15 residues. Germline-derived CDR1 and CDR2 are MNHNY and SVGAGI (reference sequence). V shed 6 bases, J shed 0 bases, and the junction held 8 bases outside the gene matches. CDR3 sequence: CASSSGQAPSYEQYF. DNA of the CDR3: TGTGCCAGCAGCTCAGGACAGGCACCCTCCTACGAGCAGTACTTC.

This clone occurred once. This rearrangement joins TRBV19 to TRBJ1-4; D not certain. Per germline, CDR1 LNHDA and CDR2 SQIVND (reference sequence). Deletions cut 0 bases from V and 5 bases from J, with 13 bases between. CDR3 size: 16 residues. CDR3: CASSIDIRRSNEKLFF. CDR3 in DNA: TGTGCCAGTAGTATAGATATTCGGCGGAGCAATGAAAAACTGTTTTTT.